The clone carrying this T cell receptor (beta chain) was counted between two and nine times. Its target is unknown. The CDR3 loop spans 15 amino acids. The J segment lost 2 bases and the V segment lost 6 bases, leaving 6 bases of the junction unmatched. CDR1 and CDR2 from the germline V gene are SGHVS and FNYEAQ. TCRdb re-analysed the 5' RACE reads in MiXCR, keeping a single row per CDR3 protein. The sample has some 57,000 distinct CDR3 sequences; roughly 12% are singletons. The record originates from a study of early T cells in non-severe SARS-CoV-2 infection. The wider study: From unsorted whole blood, bulk RNA was sequenced, and the chains remained unpaired. Study-wide points: Anti-spike CD8 responses were favored in VDJdb matching, and private and CD4 specificities were missed.

This chain uses TRBV7-6 with TRBJ2-3; 9 positions agree with TRBD1. Sequencing was carried out using whole blood. The TCR sequence derives from an adult who was a healthcare worker with PCR-confirmed SARS-CoV-2 infection or an uninfected control (not recorded which). In DNA, the CDR3 is TGTGCCAGCAGTCAGGACAGGGGTGACACAGATACGCAGTATTTT. This translates into CASSQDRGDTDTQYF.